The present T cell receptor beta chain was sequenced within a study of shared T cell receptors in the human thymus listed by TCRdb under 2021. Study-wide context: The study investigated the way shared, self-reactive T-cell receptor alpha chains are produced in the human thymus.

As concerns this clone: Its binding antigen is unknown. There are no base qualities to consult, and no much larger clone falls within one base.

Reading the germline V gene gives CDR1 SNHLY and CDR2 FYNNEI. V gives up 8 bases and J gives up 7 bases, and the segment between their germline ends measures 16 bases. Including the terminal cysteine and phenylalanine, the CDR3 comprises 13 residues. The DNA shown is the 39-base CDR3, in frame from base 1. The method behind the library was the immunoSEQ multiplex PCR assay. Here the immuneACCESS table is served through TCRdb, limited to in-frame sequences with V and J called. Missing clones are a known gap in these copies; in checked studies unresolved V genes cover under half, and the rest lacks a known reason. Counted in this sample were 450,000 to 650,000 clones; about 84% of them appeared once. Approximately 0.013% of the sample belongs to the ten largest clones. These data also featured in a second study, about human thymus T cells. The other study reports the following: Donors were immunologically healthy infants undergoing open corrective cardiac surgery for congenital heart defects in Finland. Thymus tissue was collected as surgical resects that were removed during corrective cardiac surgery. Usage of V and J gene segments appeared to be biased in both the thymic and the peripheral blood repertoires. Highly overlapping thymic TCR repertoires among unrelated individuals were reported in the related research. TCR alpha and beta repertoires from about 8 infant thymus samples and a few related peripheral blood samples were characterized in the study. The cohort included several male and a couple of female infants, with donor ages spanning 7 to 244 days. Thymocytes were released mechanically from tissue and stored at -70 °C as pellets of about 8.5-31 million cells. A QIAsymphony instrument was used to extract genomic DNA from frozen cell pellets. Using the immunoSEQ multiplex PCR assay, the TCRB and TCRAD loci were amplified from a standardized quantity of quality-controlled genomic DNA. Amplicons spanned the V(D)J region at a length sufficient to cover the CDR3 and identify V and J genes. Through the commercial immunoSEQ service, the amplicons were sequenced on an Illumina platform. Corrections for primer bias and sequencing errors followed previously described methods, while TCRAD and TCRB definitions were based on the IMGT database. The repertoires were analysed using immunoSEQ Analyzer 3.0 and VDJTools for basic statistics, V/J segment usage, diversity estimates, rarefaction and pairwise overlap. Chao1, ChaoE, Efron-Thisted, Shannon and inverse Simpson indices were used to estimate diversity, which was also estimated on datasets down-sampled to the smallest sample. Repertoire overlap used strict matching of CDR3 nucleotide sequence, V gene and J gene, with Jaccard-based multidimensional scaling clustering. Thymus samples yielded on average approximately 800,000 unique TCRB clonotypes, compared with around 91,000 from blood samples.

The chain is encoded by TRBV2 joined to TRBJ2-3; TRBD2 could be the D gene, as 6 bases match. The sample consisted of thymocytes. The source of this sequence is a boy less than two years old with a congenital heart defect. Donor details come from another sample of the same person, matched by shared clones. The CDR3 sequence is CASRRRGINTQYF. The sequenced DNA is TGTGCCAGCCGAAGGAGGGGAATAAATACGCAGTATTTT.